This T cell receptor beta chain was observed in a study of response to subunit inactivated influenza vaccine (dated by TCRdb to the late 2010s). Background on the whole study: The study used deep quantitative T cell receptor repertoire profiling to track responses to a trivalent subunit inactivated influenza vaccine. Overall study outcomes, separate from this receptor: It was suggested by the authors that each seasonal influenza vaccination may recruit only a limited number of new T cells.

Of note for this clonotype: The clone's antigen remains unknown. No base-level quality is on record; no much larger clone is a single base apart.

The receptor library was made with RT-PCR. Sequencing used an Illumina HiSeq 2500. The public reads were reanalyzed by TCRdb: fastp trimming at Q25, MiXCR alignment, in-frame beta chains only. Here each entry gathers all rows of one CDR3 protein and keeps the most common genes and DNA. The sample table contains 650,000 to 800,000 distinct CDR3 sequences; only one count was recorded for about 18% of them. Of the sample, approximately 10% is held by the ten largest clones. The sequence came from a man aged 45-65 years who received an inactivated influenza vaccine. Donor details come from another sample of the same person, matched by shared clones. The material was PBMCs from blood, obtained roughly 5 days after vaccination.

The nucleotides read TGTGCCAGCAGTTCAGGGGTGTCTGGAAACACCATATATTTT. Translated, this gives CASSSGVSGNTIYF. Here the chain combines TRBV12-3 or TRBV12-4 and TRBJ1-3; TRBD1 is a possible D gene, resting on 6 matching bases. The V end loses 4 bases and the J end loses 1 base, and a stretch of 8 bases separates them. Spanning cysteine to phenylalanine, the CDR3 consists of 14 amino acids. The only DNA kept is the CDR3, 42 bases in frame from the first base.